The subject of this entry is one T cell receptor beta chain. Seattle participants joined during active infection and were tracked over time. The CDR3 extends over 14 amino acids. Looked up from germline, CDR1 is SGHVS and CDR2 is FQNEAQ. The ends were cut back, 5 bases at V and 0 bases at J, with 10 bases in the middle. This sample was included in a study of blood T cell repertoires in COVID-19. Overall study: There were acute and convalescent COVID-19 samples, and they came from the United States, Italy and Spain. The cDNA or gDNA used as material had been derived from T cells, B-cell-depleted T cells, or PBMCs.

TCRdb's table, derived via immunoSEQ multiplex PCR, lists solely in-frame clones and lacks some. Of approximately 500,000 clones listed, 70% to 90% were seen once; the top ten hold under 8.5%. The source is a woman aged 45-59 years with COVID-19, enrolled during active disease. The sequenced sample consisted of peripheral blood. The chain recombines TRBV7-8 with TRBJ1-1; a possible D gene is TRBD1 (5 bases). Written as DNA, the CDR3 is TGTGCCAGCAGCGCCGGGGGACTGAACACTGAAGCTTTCTTT. Translating gives CASSAGGLNTEAFF. Full variable domain (missing parts from reference TRBV7-8 and TRBJ1-1): GAGVSQSPRYKVAKRGQDVALRCDPISGHVSLFWYQQALGQGPEFLTYFQNEAQLDKSGLPSDRFFAERPEGSVSTLKIQRTQQEDSAVYLCASSAGGLNTEAFFGQGTRLTVV.